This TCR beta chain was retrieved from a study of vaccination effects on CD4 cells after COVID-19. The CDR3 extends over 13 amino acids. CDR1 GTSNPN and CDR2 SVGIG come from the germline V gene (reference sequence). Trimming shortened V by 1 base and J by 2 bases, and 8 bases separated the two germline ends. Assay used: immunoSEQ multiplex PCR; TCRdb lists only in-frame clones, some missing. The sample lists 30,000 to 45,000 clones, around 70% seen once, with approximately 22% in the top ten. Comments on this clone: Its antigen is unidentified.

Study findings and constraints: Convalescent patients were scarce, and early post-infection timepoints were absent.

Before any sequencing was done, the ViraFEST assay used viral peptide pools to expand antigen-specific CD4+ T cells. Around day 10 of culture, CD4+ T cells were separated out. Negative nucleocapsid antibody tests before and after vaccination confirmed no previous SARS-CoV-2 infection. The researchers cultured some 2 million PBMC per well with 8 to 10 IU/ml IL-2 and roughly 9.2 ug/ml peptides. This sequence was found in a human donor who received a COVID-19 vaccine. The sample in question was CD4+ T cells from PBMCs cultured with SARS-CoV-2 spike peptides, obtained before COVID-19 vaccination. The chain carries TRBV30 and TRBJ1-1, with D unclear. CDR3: CAWSDQANTEAFF. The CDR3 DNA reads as TGTGCCTGGAGTGACCAGGCAAACACTGAAGCTTTCTTT.